What follows is one TCR beta chain and its context. Its antigen remains unidentified. No qualities accompany the bases; no much larger clone lies one base away. Looking up the germline V gene yields CDR1 SGDLS and CDR2 YYNGEE. The CDR3 numbers 14 residues from cysteine through phenylalanine. The DNA shown is the 42-base CDR3, in frame from base 1. Ends trimmed: V by 5 bases, J by 2 bases; bases unmatched to a gene: 5. The sample originates from a study of blood T cell repertoires in COVID-19 (dated by TCRdb to 2020 to 2021). Broadly, across the study: Collaborator samples came from the United States, Italy and Spain and covered acute and convalescent phases of COVID-19. Where available, HLA class I and class II types were obtained from metadata supplied by the sample provider rather than from assay-based typing. The repertoires were released in a freely available public database intended as a resource for research on the immune response to SARS-CoV-2. Samples were obtained from the ongoing ImmuneRACE study (first 160 participants) and from some 1,300 subjects provided by 6 global collaborators. A de-identified subject ID, COVID-19 status, age in years and sex were almost always included in the sample metadata. The prospective study material was composed of cDNA or gDNA derived from T cells, B-cell-depleted T cells, or PBMCs. The dataset comprised deeply sampled blood TCRbeta repertoires from subjects exposed to, actively infected with, or recovered from COVID-19.

Collaborating institutions collected whole blood in K2EDTA tubes following their own protocols. Collaborator samples were shipped for TCRbeta analysis as frozen whole blood, isolated PBMCs, or DNA extracted from either sample type. What the authors observed across the whole study: The quantity of clinical and demographic metadata differed by source and by participant and was supplied without curation.

The immunoSEQ Assay, a bias-controlled multiplex PCR, was used to amplify TCRbeta CDR3 regions from genomic DNA. The paper's processing steps were these. Nucleated cell counts per sample were estimated from amplification of reference gene primers within the assay. Sequence reads were collapsed and filtered to measure the absolute abundance of every unique TCRbeta CDR3 rearrangement. For each sample, productive Simpson clonality was calculated as the square root of Simpson's diversity index over productive rearrangements. Held by TCRdb, this immuneACCESS table contains in-frame sequences only and omits some clones. Under half of the omission traces to an unresolved V gene where checked; the cause of the rest is unknown. V and J calls plus clone size are reproduced from that table; the DNA served to infer D and trimming. The sample has about 100,000 clones on record, 85% to 90% of them singletons. Of the sample, roughly 13% falls within the top ten clones.

The receptor chain draws on TRBV9 and TRBJ2-5; 8 nucleotides in the junction match TRBD1. Sequencing used peripheral blood. This receptor was identified in a human donor in a cohort sampled during active COVID-19. The CDR3 protein is CASSSGTGQETQYF. The sequence in DNA is TGTGCCAGCAGTTCCGGGACAGGTCAAGAGACCCAGTACTTC.